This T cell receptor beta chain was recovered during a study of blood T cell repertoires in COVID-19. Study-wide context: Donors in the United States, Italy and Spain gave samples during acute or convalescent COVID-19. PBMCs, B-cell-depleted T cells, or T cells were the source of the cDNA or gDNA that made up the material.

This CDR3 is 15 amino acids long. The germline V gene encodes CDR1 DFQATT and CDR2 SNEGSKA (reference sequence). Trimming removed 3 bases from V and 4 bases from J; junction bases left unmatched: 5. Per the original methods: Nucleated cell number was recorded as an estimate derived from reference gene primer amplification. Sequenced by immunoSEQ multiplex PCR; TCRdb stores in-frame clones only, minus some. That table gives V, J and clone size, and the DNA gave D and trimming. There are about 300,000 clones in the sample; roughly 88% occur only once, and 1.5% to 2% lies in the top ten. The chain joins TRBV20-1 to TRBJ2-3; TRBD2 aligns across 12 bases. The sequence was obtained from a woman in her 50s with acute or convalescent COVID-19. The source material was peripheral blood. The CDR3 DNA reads TGCAGTGCTAGTGGACTAGCGGGGAGGGCAGATACGCAGTATTTT. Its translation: CSASGLAGRADTQYF.